Sequencing of this TCR beta chain was carried out in a study of blood T cell repertoires in COVID-19. V lost 1 base and J lost 6, with 9 bases in between. There are 14 residues in the CDR3. Looked up from germline, CDR1 is MNHEY and CDR2 is SVGAGI. The assay was immunoSEQ multiplex PCR, and TCRdb's table has in-frame clones only and misses some. The sample has some 360,000 clones; about nine tenths are singletons. The sequence came from a woman between 25 and 40 years old who had been exposed to COVID-19. Sequenced sample: PBMCs or T cells enriched from blood (not recorded which). This sequence joins TRBV6-5 and TRBJ1-4; D gene unclear. DNA for the CDR3: TGTGCCAGCAGTTACTGGGCAGCCGATGAAAAACTGTTTTTT. This encodes CASSYWAADEKLFF.